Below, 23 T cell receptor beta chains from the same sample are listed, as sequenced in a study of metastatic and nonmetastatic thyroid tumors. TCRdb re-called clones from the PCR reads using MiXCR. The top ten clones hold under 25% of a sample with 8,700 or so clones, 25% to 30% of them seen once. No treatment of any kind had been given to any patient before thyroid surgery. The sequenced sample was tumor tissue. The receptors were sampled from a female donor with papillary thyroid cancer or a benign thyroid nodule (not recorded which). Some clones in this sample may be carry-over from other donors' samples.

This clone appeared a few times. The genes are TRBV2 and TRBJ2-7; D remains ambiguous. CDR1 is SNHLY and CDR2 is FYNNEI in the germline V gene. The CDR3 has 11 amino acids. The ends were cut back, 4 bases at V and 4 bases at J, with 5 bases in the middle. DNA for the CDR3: TGTGCCAGCAGTGCGGCATACGAGCAGTACTTC. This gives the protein CASSAAYEQYF.

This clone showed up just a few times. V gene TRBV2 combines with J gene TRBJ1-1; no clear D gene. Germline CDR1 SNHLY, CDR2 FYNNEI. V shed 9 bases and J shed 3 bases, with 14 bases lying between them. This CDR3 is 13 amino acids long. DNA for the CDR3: TGTGCCAGTAGCCGTCAGGCTGACACTGAAGCTTTCTTT. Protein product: CASSRQADTEAFF.

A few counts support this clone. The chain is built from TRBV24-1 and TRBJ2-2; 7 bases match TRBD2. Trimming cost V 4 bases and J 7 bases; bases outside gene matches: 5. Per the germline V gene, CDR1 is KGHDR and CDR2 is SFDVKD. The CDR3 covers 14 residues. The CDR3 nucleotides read TGTGCCACCAGTGAGGCAGGGAGGGTCGGGGAGCTGTTTTTT. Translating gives CATSEAGRVGELFF.

CDR3 protein: CASRSRVRFVYTF. In DNA, the CDR3 is TGTGCCAGCAGATCCCGTGTCCGCTTCGTCTACACCTTC. V and J are TRBV2 and TRBJ1-2, with D unclear. CDR3 length: 13 residues. The V end lost 6 bases, the J end lost 10 bases, and 18 bases lay between the germline ends. The germline CDR1 and CDR2 sequences are SNHLY and FYNNEI.

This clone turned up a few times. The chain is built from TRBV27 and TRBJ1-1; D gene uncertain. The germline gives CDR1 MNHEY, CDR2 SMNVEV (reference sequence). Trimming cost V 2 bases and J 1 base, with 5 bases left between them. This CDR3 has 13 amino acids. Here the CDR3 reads CASSLKSNTEAFF. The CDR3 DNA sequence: TGTGCCAGCAGTTTAAAGTCGAACACTGAAGCTTTCTTT.

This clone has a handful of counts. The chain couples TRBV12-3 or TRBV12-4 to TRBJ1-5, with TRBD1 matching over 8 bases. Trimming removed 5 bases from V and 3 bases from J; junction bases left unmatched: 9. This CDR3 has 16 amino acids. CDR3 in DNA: TGTGCCAGCAGTCTCGGACAGGGCGGGAACAATCAGCCCCAGCATTTT. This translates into CASSLGQGGNNQPQHF.

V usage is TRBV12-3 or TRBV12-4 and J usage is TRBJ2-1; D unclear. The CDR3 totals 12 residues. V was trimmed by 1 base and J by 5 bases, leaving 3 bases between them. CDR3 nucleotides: TGTGCCAGCAGTTTAGGGGACAATGAGCAGTTCTTC. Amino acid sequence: CASSLGDNEQFF.

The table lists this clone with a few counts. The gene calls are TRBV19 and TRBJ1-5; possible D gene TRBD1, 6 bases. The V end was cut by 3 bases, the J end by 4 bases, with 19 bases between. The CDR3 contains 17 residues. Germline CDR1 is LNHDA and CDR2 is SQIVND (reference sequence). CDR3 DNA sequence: TGTGCCAGTAGTATTAACCGCAGGGGAGGATGGAATCAGCCCCAGCATTTT. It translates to CASSINRRGGWNQPQHF.

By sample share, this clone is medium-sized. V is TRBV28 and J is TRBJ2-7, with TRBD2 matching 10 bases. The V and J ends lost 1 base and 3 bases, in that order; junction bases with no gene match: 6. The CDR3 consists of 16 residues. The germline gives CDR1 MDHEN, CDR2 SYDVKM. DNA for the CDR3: TGTGCCAGCAGTTTATTCGTCCTAGCGGGAGACTACGAGCAGTACTTC. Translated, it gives CASSLFVLAGDYEQYF.

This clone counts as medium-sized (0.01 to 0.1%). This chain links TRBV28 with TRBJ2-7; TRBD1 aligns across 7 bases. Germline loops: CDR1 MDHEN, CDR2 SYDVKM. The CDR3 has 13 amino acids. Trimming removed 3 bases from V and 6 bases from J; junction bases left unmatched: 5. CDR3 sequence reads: CASSFSRGSEQYF. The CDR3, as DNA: TGTGCCAGCAGTTTCTCCAGGGGGAGCGAGCAGTACTTC.

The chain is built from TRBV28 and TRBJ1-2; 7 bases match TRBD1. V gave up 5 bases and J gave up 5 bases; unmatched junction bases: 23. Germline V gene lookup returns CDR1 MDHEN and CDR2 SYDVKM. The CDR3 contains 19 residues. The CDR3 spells CASSRERQGQASGRYGYTF. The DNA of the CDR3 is TGTGCCAGCAGTCGTGAGAGACAGGGCCAGGCTTCGGGACGGTATGGCTACACCTTC.

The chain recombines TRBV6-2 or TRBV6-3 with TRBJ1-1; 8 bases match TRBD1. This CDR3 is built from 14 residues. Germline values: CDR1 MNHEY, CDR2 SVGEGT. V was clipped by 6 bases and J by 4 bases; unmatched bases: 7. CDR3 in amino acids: CASRSLQGATEAFF. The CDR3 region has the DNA TGTGCCAGCAGATCACTTCAGGGGGCCACTGAAGCTTTCTTT.

The CDR3 region has the DNA TGTGCCAGCAGCCCGCATTGGGACACGTCCTATGGCTACACCTTC. Protein: CASSPHWDTSYGYTF. This chain joins TRBV11-2 and TRBJ1-2; possible D gene TRBD1, 6 bases. Deletions cut 5 bases from V and 4 bases from J, with 17 bases between. The CDR3 is 15 amino acids. The germline CDR1 and CDR2 sequences are SGHAT and FQNNGV.

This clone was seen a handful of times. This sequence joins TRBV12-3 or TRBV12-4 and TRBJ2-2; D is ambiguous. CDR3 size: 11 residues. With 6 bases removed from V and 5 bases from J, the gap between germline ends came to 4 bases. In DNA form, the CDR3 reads TGTGCCAGCAGCTATACCGGGGAGCTGTTTTTT. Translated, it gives CASSYTGELFF.

This CDR3 is CASSPLNSGSNYEQYF. For the CDR3, the DNA is TGTGCCAGTAGTCCCCTGAATAGCGGGAGTAACTACGAGCAGTACTTC. The chain couples TRBV19 to TRBJ2-7, with 9 nucleotides matching TRBD2. From germline, CDR1 is LNHDA and CDR2 SQIVND (reference sequence). This CDR3 contains 16 residues. The V gene end was trimmed by 5 bases and the J gene end by 3 bases; junction bases not matched to a gene: 11.

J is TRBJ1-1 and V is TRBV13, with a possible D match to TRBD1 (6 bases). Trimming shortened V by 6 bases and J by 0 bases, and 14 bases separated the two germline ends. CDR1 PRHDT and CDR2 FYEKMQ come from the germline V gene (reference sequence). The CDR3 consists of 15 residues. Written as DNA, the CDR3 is TGTGCCAGCAGTTTTCCGACAGGCATGAACACTGAAGCTTTCTTT. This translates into CASSFPTGMNTEAFF.

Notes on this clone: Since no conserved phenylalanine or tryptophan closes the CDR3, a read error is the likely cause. CDR3 amino acids: CATVTGATQETQYS. The CDR3 DNA follows: TGTGCCACCGTTACAGGGGCCACCCAAGAGACCCAGTACTCC. This rearrangement joins TRBV6-5 to TRBJ2-5, with 7 bases that match TRBD1. This CDR3 is built from 14 residues. Germline V gives CDR1 MNHEY, CDR2 SVGAGI. After removal of 10 bases from V and 1 base from J, the junction contained 9 bases not matched to a gene.

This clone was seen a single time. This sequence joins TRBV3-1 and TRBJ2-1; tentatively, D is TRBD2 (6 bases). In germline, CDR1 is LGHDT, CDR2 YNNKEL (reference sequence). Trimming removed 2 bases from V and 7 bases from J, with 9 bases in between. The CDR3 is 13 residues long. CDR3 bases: TGTGCCAGCAGCCAACGCGGGGCTAATGAGCAGTTCTTC. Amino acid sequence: CASSQRGANEQFF.

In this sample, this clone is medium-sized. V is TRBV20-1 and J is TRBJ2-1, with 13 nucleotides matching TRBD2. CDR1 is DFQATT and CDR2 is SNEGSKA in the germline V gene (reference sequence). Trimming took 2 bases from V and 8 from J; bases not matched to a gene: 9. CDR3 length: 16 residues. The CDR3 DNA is TGCAGTGCTAGACACCGGACTAGCGGGAGTTGGGATGAGCAGTTCTTC. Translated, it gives CSARHRTSGSWDEQFF.

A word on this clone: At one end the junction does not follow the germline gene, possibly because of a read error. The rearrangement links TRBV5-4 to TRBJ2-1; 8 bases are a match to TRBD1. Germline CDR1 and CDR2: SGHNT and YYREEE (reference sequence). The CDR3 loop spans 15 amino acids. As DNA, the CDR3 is TGTGCCAGCAGCACTCGGGACAGGTCCTACAATGATCAGTTATTC. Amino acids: CASSTRDRSYNDQLF.

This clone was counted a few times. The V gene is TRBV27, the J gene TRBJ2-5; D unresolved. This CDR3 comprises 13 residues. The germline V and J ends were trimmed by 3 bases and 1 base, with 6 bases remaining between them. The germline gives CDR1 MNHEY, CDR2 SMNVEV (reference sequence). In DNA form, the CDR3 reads TGTGCCAGCAGTTTCGGGTCCCAAGAGACCCAGTACTTC. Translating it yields CASSFGSQETQYF.

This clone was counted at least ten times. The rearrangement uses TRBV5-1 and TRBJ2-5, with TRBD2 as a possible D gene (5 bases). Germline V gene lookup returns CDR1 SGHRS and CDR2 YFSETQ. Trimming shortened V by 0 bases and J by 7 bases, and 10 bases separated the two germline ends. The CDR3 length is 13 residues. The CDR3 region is CASSLGERGTQYF. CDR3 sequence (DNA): TGCGCCAGCAGCTTGGGGGAGAGAGGGACCCAGTACTTC.

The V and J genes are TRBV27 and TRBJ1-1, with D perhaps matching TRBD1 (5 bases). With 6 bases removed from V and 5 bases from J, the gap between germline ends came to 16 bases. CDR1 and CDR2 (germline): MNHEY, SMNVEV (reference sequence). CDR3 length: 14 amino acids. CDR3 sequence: CASSPGTRGTEAFF. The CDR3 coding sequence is TGTGCCAGCAGCCCCGGGACCCGGGGAACTGAAGCTTTCTTT.